The source of this T cell receptor (beta chain) is a study of human T cells and chemical hapten exposure. Unique molecular identifiers were attached to individual cDNA molecules during library preparation. Original methodology: There were a median of approximately 96,000 TCRs per sample, with a range from about 23,224 to 690,600. TCRdb reanalysed the RACE reads using MiXCR and keeps one entry per CDR3 protein. These V and J calls derive from TCRdb rather than the authors' analysis. The sample holds 90,000 or so distinct CDR3 sequences, roughly 8.5% seen once. Time point indicated: pre-sensitization, week 0. Sample treatment: therapeutic diphenylcyclopropenone sensitization with weekly scalp DPC. Ahead of applying each patch test, blood was sampled. Non-pregnant alopecia patients aged 18 to 70, suitable for DPC therapy. This clonotype has at least ten counts. Germline CDR1 reads SGHAT; CDR2 reads FQNNGV. The V gene end was trimmed by 4 bases and the J gene end by 9 bases; junction bases not matched to a gene: 9. This CDR3 has 14 residues.

This sample comprised whole blood, obtained in connection with sensitization to the hapten diphenylcyclopropenone (DPC). The genes are TRBV11-2 and TRBJ2-1, with 7 bases lining up with TRBD2. This TCR was sampled from a man between 35 and 55 years old with alopecia areata. Some clones in this sample may be carry-over from other donors' samples. CDR3 DNA: TGTGCCAGCAGCTGGGGCGGGACTAAAGCTGAGCAGTTCTTC. Amino acid sequence: CASSWGGTKAEQFF.